This paragraph reports one T cell receptor (beta chain). It was around 220 ng DNA, around 32,000 T cell genomes, that sorted-subset replicate PCRs used. Per the original methods: ImmunoSEQ output lacked quality scores and full-length reads, limiting matched filtering. Using immunoSEQ multiplex PCR, the repertoire was profiled, and TCRdb retains in-frame clones only, with some absent. The V and J calls and clone size come from that table; D and trimming were worked out from the DNA. Of roughly 2.6 million clones listed, around nine tenths are singletons. Germline V gene lookup returns CDR1 SNHLY and CDR2 FYNNEI. This CDR3 contains 13 residues. Trimming took off 6 bases at V and 8 bases at J, with 16 bases between the two ends. The sample is drawn from a study of shared clonotypes between healthy human individuals. At the level of the study: Three plates each covered CD4 naive and memory; CD8 naive two, CD8 memory one.

The sequence derives from a man between 18 and 35 years old in good health. Sequenced: naive CD4+ T cells sorted from blood. Stated subset: CD45RA+ positively selected. The chain is built from TRBV2 and TRBJ1-2, with D hard to call. The CDR3 region has the DNA TGTGCCAGCAGAACGGTGGTATCGGGCGGCTACACCTTC. Its translation: CASRTVVSGGYTF.